The next 32 T cell receptor beta chains were all read from a single sample in a study of cytomegalovirus exposure and HLA in healthy donors. Vbeta (60) and Jbeta (13) primers were used in the PCR. Sequencing was performed with immunoSEQ multiplex PCR; in TCRdb, only in-frame clones are kept and a portion is missing. The table includes under 150,000 clones, 80% detected once. The specimen was PBMCs. These receptors came from a woman aged 40 to 49 in good health and CMV-seronegative.

This chain joins TRBV4-1 and TRBJ2-4, with 13 positions matching TRBD2. The CDR3 totals 18 residues. V shed 1 base and J 2 bases; nucleotides not matched to a gene: 5. In germline, CDR1 is MGHRA, CDR2 YSYEKL. CDR3 coding DNA: TGCGCCAGCAGCCAAGGACTAGCGGGAGGTTGGACCAAAAACATTCAGTACTTC. Protein: CASSQGLAGGWTKNIQYF.

This rearrangement joins TRBV9 to TRBJ1-1; tentatively, D is TRBD1 (6 bases). V lost 0 bases to trimming and J lost 2 bases, with 11 bases between them. Germline lookup yields CDR1 SGDLS and CDR2 YYNGEE. The CDR3 runs to 15 residues. The chain's CDR3 is CASSVEGRGNTEAFF. For the CDR3, the DNA is TGTGCCAGCAGCGTAGAGGGCAGGGGTAACACTGAAGCTTTCTTT.

This clone has more than one count but fewer than ten. This chain links TRBV18 with TRBJ1-2; D is unresolved. The ends were cut back, 3 bases at V and 0 bases at J, with 14 bases in the middle. In germline, CDR1 is KGHSH, CDR2 LQKENI. The CDR3 is 16 residues long. The CDR3 DNA reads as TGTGCCAGCTCACCCTCTAGTACGGCGGCTAACTATGGCTACACCTTC. Amino acids: CASSPSSTAANYGYTF.

This clone was seen just once. V is TRBV4-2 and J is TRBJ2-7; 10 bases are a match to TRBD2. The CDR3 loop spans 16 amino acids. With V trimmed by 0 bases and J by 5 bases, 7 bases remained unmatched. From germline, CDR1 is LGHNA and CDR2 YNFKEQ. The CDR3 region is CASSQDIASGSNEQYF. The DNA of the CDR3 is TGTGCCAGCAGCCAAGATATAGCTAGCGGGAGCAACGAGCAGTACTTC.

The chain couples TRBV11-2 to TRBJ1-3; D is perhaps TRBD1 (5 bases). The CDR3 length is 17 residues. Deletions cut 0 bases from V and 3 bases from J, with 15 bases between. In germline, CDR1 is SGHAT, CDR2 FQNNGV. The CDR3 sequence: CASSLEGLGDFGNTIYF. CDR3 nucleotide sequence: TGTGCCAGCAGCTTAGAGGGACTAGGGGACTTTGGAAACACCATATATTTT. Full variable domain (rest looked up from reference TRBV11-2 and TRBJ1-3): EAGVAQSPRYKIIEKRQSVAFWCNPISGHATLYWYQQILGQGPKLLIQFQNNGVVDDSQLPKDRFSAERLKGVDSTLKIQPAKLEDSAVYLCASSLEGLGDFGNTIYFGEGSWLTVV.

The chain uses TRBV13 and TRBJ2-5, with TRBD1 as a possible D gene (6 bases). V shed 4 bases and J shed 4 bases, with 22 bases lying between them. Germline V gives CDR1 PRHDT, CDR2 FYEKMQ (reference sequence). The CDR3 extends over 17 amino acids. The chain's CDR3 is CASSSGVQGSRGETQYF. In nucleotides, the CDR3 is TGTGCCAGCAGCTCCGGGGTCCAGGGGAGTAGGGGAGAGACCCAGTACTTC.

This chain links TRBV2 with TRBJ2-1; TRBD2 agrees at 7 bases. V gave up 6 bases and J gave up 0 bases; unmatched junction bases: 2. CDR1 is SNHLY and CDR2 is FYNNEI in the germline V gene. The CDR3 consists of 14 residues. CDR3 DNA sequence: TGTGCCAGCAGGCGGGAGAGCTCCTACAATGAGCAGTTCTTC. Protein sequence: CASRRESSYNEQFF.

V and J are TRBV25-1 and TRBJ2-7, with 12 bases identical to TRBD2. Per germline, CDR1 MGHDK and CDR2 SYGVNS. V was clipped by 4 bases and J by 6 bases; unmatched bases: 7. The CDR3 loop spans 15 amino acids. In nucleotides, the CDR3 is TGTGCCAGCAGTGCCAGACTAGCGGGAGACACCGAGCAGTACTTC. Protein sequence: CASSARLAGDTEQYF.

This chain links TRBV7-2 with TRBJ1-1, with D possibly being TRBD1 (5 bases). Germline V lookup: CDR1 SGHTA, CDR2 FQGNSA. Trimming cost V 3 bases and J 4 bases, with 12 bases left between them. The CDR3 spans 14 residues. CDR3 amino acids: CASSLLQEGTEAFF. CDR3 bases: TGTGCCAGCAGCTTGTTACAGGAGGGCACTGAAGCTTTCTTT. Complete variable domain (other parts from reference TRBV7-2 and TRBJ1-1): GAGVSQSPSNKVTEKGKDVELRCDPISGHTALYWYRQSLGQGLEFLIYFQGNSAPDKSGLPSDRFSAERTGGSVSTLTIQRTQQEDSAVYLCASSLLQEGTEAFFGQGTRLTVV.

In nucleotides, the CDR3 is TGTGCCAGCAGCTTGGGCGGGGGCCCCAACACTGAAGCTTTCTTT. It translates to CASSLGGGPNTEAFF. The chain employs TRBV5-4 and TRBJ1-1; tentative D call: TRBD1 (6 bases). Germline CDR1 reads SGHNT; CDR2 reads YYREEE (reference sequence). With 0 bases removed from V and 2 bases from J, the gap between germline ends came to 11 bases. This CDR3 has 15 residues.

This clone was seen once. The chain couples TRBV7-6 to TRBJ2-7; maybe TRBD1 (6 bases). The CDR3 has 15 residues. Germline-derived CDR1 and CDR2 are SGHVS and FNYEAQ. V gave up 4 bases and J gave up 0 bases, with 13 bases separating them. The CDR3 nucleotides are TGTGCCAGCAGCTCCGACAGGAGCAGCTCCTACGAGCAGTACTTC. Amino acids: CASSSDRSSSYEQYF.

This clone was detected only a few times. The chain couples TRBV7-2 to TRBJ2-7; a weak D match, TRBD2 (6 bases). Trimming removed 5 bases at V and 4 bases at J, with 15 bases between. Germline V lookup: CDR1 SGHTA, CDR2 FQGNSA. CDR3 size: 14 residues. DNA for the CDR3: TGTGCCAGCAGCCAGACCGGTAGCGGATACGAGCAGTACTTC. It is translated as CASSQTGSGYEQYF.

The chain links TRBV7-2 to TRBJ1-4, with 9 bases identical to TRBD1. With 5 bases clipped from V and 6 bases from J, the junction kept 4 bases outside the gene matches. This CDR3 contains 14 residues. The germline gives CDR1 SGHTA, CDR2 FQGNSA. CDR3: CASSRDRADEKLFF. CDR3 nucleotide sequence: TGTGCCAGCAGCCGGGACAGGGCGGATGAAAAACTGTTTTTT.

The chain is built from TRBV5-1 and TRBJ2-1; maybe TRBD2 (6 bases). The V end was cut by 5 bases, the J end by 6 bases, with 9 bases between. Germline values: CDR1 SGHRS, CDR2 YFSETQ. The CDR3 sequence is 12 residues long. The CDR3 nucleotides read TGCGCCAGCAGTCGGGGAGGCAATGAGCAGTTCTTC. Amino acid sequence: CASSRGGNEQFF.

The chain joins TRBV29-1 to TRBJ2-1; D gene unclear. The CDR3 spans 10 residues. CDR1 SQVTM and CDR2 ANQGSEA come from the germline V gene. The V and J ends lost 8 bases and 2 bases respectively, with 4 bases between them. For the CDR3, the DNA is TGCAGCTTTACCTACAATGAGCAGTTCTTC. Amino acid sequence: CSFTYNEQFF.

Here the CDR3 DNA reads TGTGCCAGCAGCCGATCCGGTTGCTCCATTTTCTTT. Amino acid sequence: CASSRSGCSIFF. This chain joins TRBV14 and TRBJ1-1; no firm D call. V lost 4 bases and J lost 13, with 16 bases in between. CDR3 length: 12 residues. Per the germline V gene, CDR1 is SGHDN and CDR2 is FVKESK.

Here the CDR3 reads CASSLDGQFGSPLHF. The CDR3 region has the DNA TGTGCCAGCAGCTTAGACGGACAGTTCGGCTCACCCCTCCACTTT. V is TRBV7-9 and J is TRBJ1-6; a possible D gene is TRBD1 (6 bases). Germline CDR1 reads SEHNR; CDR2 reads FQNEAQ (reference sequence). The CDR3 spans 15 residues. The ends were cut back, 1 base at V and 10 bases at J, with 14 bases in the middle.

The chain has TRBV27 and TRBJ1-2; 7 nucleotides line up with TRBD1. The ends lost 3 bases at V and 7 bases at J; junction bases unmatched: 5. Looked up from germline, CDR1 is MNHEY and CDR2 is SMNVEV (reference sequence). This CDR3 spans 13 amino acids. The CDR3 DNA reads TGTGCCAGCAGTTTCTCTCAGGGGGGTGGCTACACCTTC. Translated, it gives CASSFSQGGGYTF.

V gene TRBV7-9 combines with J gene TRBJ2-2, with D perhaps TRBD2 (5 bases). Germline loops: CDR1 SEHNR, CDR2 FQNEAQ (reference sequence). V was trimmed by 2 bases and J by 5 bases, leaving 9 bases between them. This CDR3 region has 14 residues. The CDR3 loop is CASSLNSGTGELFF. CDR3 in DNA: TGTGCCAGCAGCTTAAACTCGGGGACCGGGGAGCTGTTTTTT.

The rearrangement uses TRBV4-1 and TRBJ2-7, with 7 bases aligning to TRBD2. CDR3 length equals 14 residues. Germline assignment: CDR1 MGHRA and CDR2 YSYEKL. After removal of 1 base from V and 7 bases from J, the junction contained 7 bases not matched to a gene. The CDR3 nucleotides read TGCGCCAGCAGCCAAGCGCGGGGGACCGGAGAGCAGTACTTC. Protein sequence: CASSQARGTGEQYF.

The V call is TRBV7-9, the J call TRBJ1-1, with D unresolved. In germline, CDR1 is SEHNR, CDR2 FQNEAQ (reference sequence). V gave up 3 bases and J gave up 4 bases, with 3 bases separating them. The CDR3 is 11 residues long. CDR3 sequence: CASSFLTEAFF. The DNA for the CDR3 is TGTGCCAGCAGCTTCCTCACTGAAGCTTTCTTT.

The rearrangement uses TRBV15 and TRBJ2-7, with a weak D call TRBD1 (5 bases). CDR3 size: 13 residues. Germline assignment: CDR1 LNHNV and CDR2 YYDKDF (reference sequence). Trimming pared 0 bases from V and 3 bases from J, leaving 6 bases between. Here the CDR3 reads CATSRDTGYEQYF. The CDR3 DNA is TGTGCCACCAGCAGAGATACAGGCTACGAGCAGTACTTC.

The table lists this clone with a few counts. The chain joins TRBV5-4 to TRBJ1-1; D possibly corresponds to TRBD1 (6 bases). From germline, CDR1 is SGHNT and CDR2 YYREEE (reference sequence). Trimming pared 9 bases from V and 5 bases from J, leaving 11 bases between. The CDR3 extends over 11 amino acids. The CDR3 loop reads CAIRGNTEAFF. The CDR3 bases are TGTGCCATTAGGGGGAATACTGAAGCTTTCTTT.

V usage is TRBV23-1 and J usage is TRBJ2-5, with D tentatively TRBD1 (5 bases). Being an ORF, TRBV23-1 has a function that is uncertain. This CDR3 contains 12 residues. V was trimmed by 2 bases and J by 5 bases, leaving 6 bases between them. The CDR3 spells CASSQRGETQYF. The CDR3 coding sequence is TGCGCCAGCAGTCAAAGGGGTGAGACCCAGTACTTC.

The rearrangement uses TRBV7-9 and TRBJ2-7; D is unresolved. V gave up 0 bases and J gave up 5 bases, with 5 bases separating them. The CDR3 sequence is 12 residues long. Germline CDR1 reads SEHNR; CDR2 reads FQNEAQ (reference sequence). In DNA form, the CDR3 reads TGTGCCAGCAGCTTAGCCACAGACGAGCAGTACTTC. This codes for CASSLATDEQYF.

V usage is TRBV4-1 and J usage is TRBJ2-3; 7 nucleotides agree with TRBD2. CDR1 is MGHRA and CDR2 is YSYEKL in the germline V gene. V lost 4 bases to trimming and J lost 2 bases; unmatched junction nucleotides: 9. The CDR3 totals 16 residues. CDR3 bases: TGCGCCAGCAGCCGGGCCCTAGCGGCCGTCACAGATACGCAGTATTTT. Translated: CASSRALAAVTDTQYF.

This clone was found once. The genes are TRBV5-1 and TRBJ2-2; 9 bases map to TRBD1. Germline loops: CDR1 SGHRS, CDR2 YFSETQ. V was clipped by 5 bases and J by 2 bases; unmatched bases: 4. The CDR3 covers 15 residues. CDR3 in DNA: TGCGCCAGCAGGGAACAGGGGGCCAACACCGGGGAGCTGTTTTTT. Its translation is CASREQGANTGELFF.

V gene TRBV7-8 combines with J gene TRBJ1-1, with 9 bases aligning to TRBD1. V dropped 5 bases and J dropped 4; count of bases not matched to a gene: 8. This CDR3 contains 15 residues. Germline CDR1 reads SGHVS; CDR2 reads FQNEAQ. The CDR3 DNA reads TGTGCCAGCAGCCACCGGACAGGGGTGGGCACTGAAGCTTTCTTT. This sequence encodes CASSHRTGVGTEAFF.

The chain uses TRBV5-4 and TRBJ2-7; 12 bases match TRBD2. This CDR3 comprises 15 residues. J was trimmed by 5 bases and V by 2 bases; bases with no gene match: 5. The germline CDR1 and CDR2 sequences are SGHNT and YYREEE (reference sequence). The CDR3 DNA reads TGTGCCAGCAGCTTCTCTAGCGGGAGGGTCCACGAGCAGTACTTC. Protein sequence: CASSFSSGRVHEQYF.

This clone was counted many times. V usage is TRBV4-2 and J usage is TRBJ1-2; TRBD1 matches 8 bases. J was trimmed by 6 bases and V by 4 bases; bases with no gene match: 7. CDR1 is LGHNA and CDR2 is YNFKEQ in the germline V gene. The CDR3 runs to 14 residues. The CDR3 DNA reads TGTGCCAGCAGCCCAGCAGGGGGCAGAGATGGCTACACCTTC. This codes for CASSPAGGRDGYTF.

The CDR3 loop is CASSLWTGDMSETQYF. The CDR3 region has the DNA TGTGCCAGCAGCTTGTGGACCGGGGACATGAGCGAGACCCAGTACTTC. The V gene is TRBV5-4, the J gene TRBJ2-5, with TRBD1 as a possible D gene (6 bases). CDR3 length equals 16 residues. In germline, CDR1 is SGHNT, CDR2 YYREEE (reference sequence). Trimming shortened V by 1 base and J by 5 bases, and 18 bases separated the two germline ends.

This chain connects TRBV27 to TRBJ1-6, with D perhaps matching TRBD1 (5 bases). Per germline, CDR1 MNHEY and CDR2 SMNVEV (reference sequence). The CDR3 consists of 18 residues. Trimming shortened V by 5 bases and J by 0 bases, and 17 bases separated the two germline ends. The CDR3 loop reads CASSREAGTHSYNSPLHF. Here the CDR3 DNA reads TGTGCCAGCAGTAGGGAGGCAGGGACCCACTCCTATAATTCACCCCTCCACTTT.